This entry features one TCR beta chain sequence. This clone was detected once. Its antigen remains undetermined. No much larger clone is present one base from it, and per-base qualities are unavailable. This record belongs to a study of shared clonotypes between healthy human individuals (dated by TCRdb to between 2020 and 2021). Background on the whole study: The cohort comprised a couple of women and a few men aged 18 to 49 years. The study deeply sequenced blood TCR repertoires of five healthy adults to estimate repertoire size and the extent of clonotype sharing between individuals. To increase sequencing depth and limit assay-specific biases, TCR repertoire library preparation and sequencing were carried out by different laboratories using diverse techniques. Leukapheresis yielded between about 0.94 and 8.9 billion PBMCs per donor. Results the study describes overall, beyond this receptor: Pairwise subsampling indicated that sequencing depth was expected to affect the degree of clonotype sharing among donors. Sampling was restricted to blood, and TCR repertoires in tissue are likely to differ from TCR repertoires in blood. The small number of donors limited the genetic and exposure-history diversity represented.

The donors were healthy, HIV-negative adults who had no recently reported acute infections or vaccinations. Only Caucasian adults living in Nashville, Tennessee, USA were represented among the donors. In the unsorted samples, 70 million to 90 million PBMCs were counted, and genomic DNA was extracted using the QIAamp DNA Blood Mini kit. After blood collection by leukapheresis, PBMCs were isolated using Ficoll-Histopaque density gradient centrifugation and then cryopreserved in the vapor phase of liquid nitrogen. CDR1 and CDR2, looked up from the germline V gene, are MDHEN and SYDVKM. Reading from cysteine to phenylalanine, the CDR3 counts 11 amino acids. Solely the CDR3 DNA is kept, with 33 bases framed from the first base. Trimming removed 9 bases from V and 9 bases from J, leaving 12 bases between the germline ends. TCR CDR3 regions were amplified from genomic DNA by multiplex PCR using the deep immunoSEQ assay. For each cell subset, the extracted genomic DNA was distributed evenly across all wells of several immunoSEQ 96-well plates, and each plate served as one replicate. For unsorted PBMC, 300 ng genomic DNA, equal to tens of thousands of T cell genomes, was loaded into each replicate PCR. Unsorted PBMC genomic DNA was sequenced across ten immunoSEQ deep assay plates. The purified libraries were quantified using a Qubit 3.0 fluorometer, sized with a Bioanalyzer 2100, and then quantified again using the KAPA Library Quantification kit. Every immunoSEQ 96-well plate was sequenced on a separate single-read 150-cycle Illumina NextSeq 550 flow cell. Under the source paper's analysis protocol: Because the immunoSEQ output held only junctional sequences and lacked quality scores, the filtering could not match the filtering applied to full-length reads. To assign V/J genes and CDR3, sequences were annotated using PyIR, a Python wrapper for IgBLAST v1.9, with IMGT germline references. Reads with weak V/J assignments (E-value above 1e-6), missing CDR3, stop codons, out-of-frame junctions, or ambiguous translated residues were removed. V3J clonotypes were defined as sequences sharing the same inferred V gene, J gene, and CDR3 amino acid sequence. Percentage overlap between repertoires was computed as shared unique clonotypes divided by the size of the smaller repertoire. Richness of each repertoire was evaluated using RTK rarefaction, the Chao1 estimator, and Recon v2.1 estimates of unobserved clonotypes. The clones in this table, taken by TCRdb from immuneACCESS, are in-frame only. Not every clone is retained; where verified, under half of the shortfall comes from an unresolved V gene, and the cause of the rest is unknown. V and J calls and clone size are as listed in that table; D and trimming were resolved from the DNA. This sample gives hundreds of thousands of clones in total; around three quarters of them show up just once. The ten largest account for 9.5% to 15% of the sample.

This chain is built from TRBV28 and TRBJ2-1; there is no confident call for the D gene. Sequenced material: PBMCs. The sequence was collected from a woman aged 40 to 50 in good health. Some clones in this sample may be carry-over from other donors' samples. CDR3 loop: CASREGFEQFF. At the DNA level, the sequence is TGTGCCAGTAGAGAAGGGTTTGAGCAGTTCTTC.